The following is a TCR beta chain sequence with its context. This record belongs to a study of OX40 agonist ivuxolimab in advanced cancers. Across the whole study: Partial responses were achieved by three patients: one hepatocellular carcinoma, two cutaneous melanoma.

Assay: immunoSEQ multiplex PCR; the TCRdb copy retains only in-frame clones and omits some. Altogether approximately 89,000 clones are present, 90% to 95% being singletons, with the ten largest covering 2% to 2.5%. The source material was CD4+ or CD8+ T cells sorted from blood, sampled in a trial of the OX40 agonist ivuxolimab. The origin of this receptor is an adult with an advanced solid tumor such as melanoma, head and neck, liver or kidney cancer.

CDR3 in amino acids: CASSGVIAGREQYF. CDR3 bases: TGTGCCAGCAGCGGCGTGATAGCGGGACGCGAGCAGTACTTC. The rearrangement uses TRBV11-2 and TRBJ2-7, with 8 positions matching TRBD2. Unmatched junction bases numbered 9, after V lost 5 bases and J lost 6 bases. The CDR3 length is 14 residues. CDR1 and CDR2 from the germline V gene are SGHAT and FQNNGV. Full variable domain (missing parts from reference TRBV11-2 and TRBJ2-7): EAGVAQSPRYKIIEKRQSVAFWCNPISGHATLYWYQQILGQGPKLLIQFQNNGVVDDSQLPKDRFSAERLKGVDSTLKIQPAKLEDSAVYLCASSGVIAGREQYFGPGTRLTVT.